One and the same sample provided the 10 T cell receptor beta chains below, sequenced in a study of T cells in Graves' hyperthyroidism and ophthalmopathy. Amplification yielded TCR beta CDR3 regions, with RNA transcripts as the source. During a first-round RT-PCR of the TCR CDR3, the HTBI primer set was used. TCRdb itself ran the multiplex PCR reads through MiXCR, one entry per CDR3 protein. The sample holds approximately 400,000 distinct CDR3 sequences; 15% to 17% are singletons and the top ten take 28%. Material for sequencing was blood. The receptors shown here come from a woman aged 18-30 years with Graves' hyperthyroidism that later progressed to Graves' ophthalmopathy.

In its sample, this clonotype was seen many times. The rearrangement joins TRBV20-1 to TRBJ1-5; D call uncertain. The ends were cut back, 3 bases at V and 7 bases at J, with 16 bases in the middle. Germline-derived CDR1 and CDR2 are DFQATT and SNEGSKA (reference sequence). This CDR3 is 14 amino acids long. The CDR3 DNA reads TGCAGTGCTAGTCCCGACTCCACGAGACAGCCCCAGCATTTT. Translation gives CSASPDSTRQPQHF.

This clonotype was seen only a few times. Germline is not matched at one junction end, which may reflect a read error. The genes are TRBV20-1 and TRBJ2-2; D not resolved. CDR1 and CDR2 (germline): DFQATT, SNEGSKA (reference sequence). There are 11 residues in the CDR3. The CDR3 DNA follows: TGCAGTGCTAGAGATATGGGAACAGCCGTTTTT. Protein product: CSARDMGTAVF.

The CDR3 region has the DNA TGTGCCAGCCTAAGGGGAGGTAGCTCCTACGAGCAGTACTTC. It yields the protein CASLRGGSSYEQYF. The rearrangement joins TRBV6-2 or TRBV6-3 to TRBJ2-7; possible D gene TRBD2, 6 bases. The V gene's germline CDR1 is MNHEY and CDR2 SVGEGT. Trimming removed 8 bases at V and 0 bases at J, with 14 bases between. This CDR3 spans 14 amino acids.

This clonotype was detected many times. This chain uses TRBV11-2 with TRBJ1-2; 11 bases match TRBD1. Germline CDR1 SGHAT, CDR2 FQNNGV. The CDR3 loop spans 15 amino acids. J lost 5 bases, V lost 5 bases, and 7 bases had no gene match. Here the CDR3 DNA reads TGTGCCAGCAGCATATCCGGGACAGGGGGATATGGCTACACCTTC. Its translation: CASSISGTGGYGYTF.

The rearrangement links TRBV4-1 to TRBJ1-5, with D unresolved. This CDR3 spans 15 amino acids. Trimming left V 5 bases short and J 2 bases short, with 13 bases between. Germline CDR1 is MGHRA and CDR2 is YSYEKL. The CDR3 loop reads CASSAYPGGNQPQHF. The CDR3 DNA follows: TGCGCCAGCAGCGCCTACCCCGGGGGCAATCAGCCCCAGCATTTT.

This clonotype was detected ten times or more. This chain joins TRBV5-5 and TRBJ1-1; D might be TRBD1 (5 bases). V lost 4 bases to trimming and J lost 1 base, with 11 bases between them. CDR3 length equals 14 residues. The germline gives CDR1 SGHKS, CDR2 YYEKEE (reference sequence). The CDR3 DNA follows: TGTGCCAGCAGCCCGGGACCAGCGAACACTGAAGCTTTCTTT. Translating gives CASSPGPANTEAFF.

This clonotype was found many times. The chain couples TRBV28 to TRBJ2-7; 8 nucleotides line up with TRBD1. V shed 6 bases, J shed 1 base, and the junction held 8 bases outside the gene matches. The CDR3 covers 15 residues. CDR1 and CDR2 (germline): MDHEN, SYDVKM. The CDR3 spells CASRHGTGRSYEQYF. The CDR3 nucleotides are TGTGCCAGCAGACACGGGACAGGTCGTTCCTACGAGCAGTACTTC.

There are many counts of this clonotype. This sequence joins TRBV20-1 and TRBJ2-7; D might be TRBD1 (6 bases). Trimming removed 0 bases at V and 1 base at J, with 10 bases between. The CDR3 covers 14 residues. Germline V lookup: CDR1 DFQATT, CDR2 SNEGSKA (reference sequence). CDR3 nucleotide sequence: TGCAGTGCTAGAGATCCGGGACAATCCTACGAGCAGTACTTC. Its protein product is CSARDPGQSYEQYF.

The rearrangement links TRBV25-1 to TRBJ2-1; 13 bases agree with TRBD2. The CDR3 loop spans 15 amino acids. CDR1 and CDR2 from the germline V gene are MGHDK and SYGVNS. With V trimmed by 4 bases and J by 7 bases, 4 bases remained unmatched. This CDR3 is CASSATSGRYNEQFF. In DNA, the CDR3 is TGTGCCAGCAGTGCGACTAGCGGGAGGTATAATGAGCAGTTCTTC.

The J gene is TRBJ2-5, the V gene TRBV11-3, with D possibly being TRBD1 (6 bases). The V end lost 5 bases, the J end lost 5 bases, and 18 bases lay between the germline ends. This CDR3 region has 15 residues. Looked up from germline, CDR1 is SGHNT and CDR2 is YENEEA. CDR3 bases: TGTGCCAGCAGCCCCTTCCGAGGGGGTATTGAGACCCAGTACTTC. It is translated as CASSPFRGGIETQYF.